This T cell receptor beta chain was recovered during a study of cytotoxic CD8 clonotypes in ibrutinib-treated CLL. The length of the CDR3 is 13 residues. From germline, CDR1 is SEHNR and CDR2 FQNEAQ (reference sequence). V lost 4 bases, J lost 0 bases, and 7 bases lay in between. Here immunoSEQ multiplex PCR was the method, and the copy in TCRdb shows in-frame clones only, minus some. Of roughly 23,000 clones detected, 74% appear once; the ten largest clones hold 20% to 30%. The chain is built from TRBV7-9 and TRBJ2-7; D is uncertain. The sequence derives from a human donor with chronic lymphocytic leukemia. The material was PBMCs, obtained before ibrutinib treatment. The CDR3 DNA sequence: TGTGCCAGCAGCTGGAGCAGCTCCTACGAGCAGTACTTC. It translates to CASSWSSSYEQYF.